A single sample is the source of the 19 T cell receptor beta chains below, sequenced in a study of T cells in Graves' hyperthyroidism and ophthalmopathy. The CDR3 regions of TCR beta were amplified from RNA transcripts. HTBI primers were employed in a first-round RT-PCR of the TCR CDR3. TCRdb processed the multiplex PCR reads anew with MiXCR; each CDR3 protein has one entry. The data contain approximately 700,000 distinct CDR3 sequences, 16% of them singletons. The sample was blood. Receptors originate from a young man with Graves' hyperthyroidism.

The chain couples TRBV12-3 or TRBV12-4 to TRBJ1-2, with D possibly TRBD1 on 6 matching bases. The V end lost 6 bases, the J end lost 3 bases, and 11 bases lay between the germline ends. The CDR3 loop spans 13 amino acids. CDR3 residues: CASSGQQYYGYTF. As DNA, the CDR3 is TGTGCCAGCAGCGGACAGCAGTACTATGGCTACACCTTC.

The sample holds many counts of this clonotype. The rearrangement links TRBV27 to TRBJ2-3; D is unclear. The CDR3 consists of 15 residues. CDR1 MNHEY and CDR2 SMNVEV come from the germline V gene (reference sequence). The V and J ends lost 3 bases and 1 base respectively, with 11 bases between them. The CDR3 here is CASSFRRDGTDTQYF. CDR3 sequence (DNA): TGTGCCAGCAGTTTTAGGAGAGATGGCACAGATACGCAGTATTTT.

The gene calls are TRBV5-4 and TRBJ1-1; D uncertain. There are 15 residues in the CDR3. Germline CDR1 and CDR2: SGHNT and YYREEE (reference sequence). Trimming left V 0 bases short and J 4 bases short, with 13 bases between. CDR3 nucleotide sequence: TGTGCCAGCAGCTTGGCCGGAGGTCTTCCCACTGAAGCTTTCTTT. Translating gives CASSLAGGLPTEAFF. Using reference TRBV5-4 and TRBJ1-1 for the parts outside the CDR3, the full variable domain is ETGVTQSPTHLIKTRGQQVTLRCSSQSGHNTVSWYQQALGQGPQFIFQYYREEENGRGNFPPRFSGLQFPNYSSELNVNALELDDSALYLCASSLAGGLPTEAFFGQGTRLTVV.

The V and J genes are TRBV20-1 and TRBJ2-3, with D possibly matching TRBD1 (6 bases). From germline, CDR1 is DFQATT and CDR2 SNEGSKA (reference sequence). The V end was cut by 1 base, the J end by 4 bases, with 21 bases between. This CDR3 is built from 17 residues. CDR3 DNA sequence: TGCAGTGCTAGAGGGTACGGGATCCTAGGGGGACCAGATACGCAGTATTTT. This encodes CSARGYGILGGPDTQYF.

On this clonotype itself: The germline gene is not matched at one end of the junction; a read error may be the cause. The rearrangement uses TRBV5-1 and TRBJ1-1, with 10 bases fitting TRBD1. This CDR3 has 14 residues. Germline lookup yields CDR1 SGHRS and CDR2 YFSETQ. The CDR3 DNA sequence: TGCGCCAGCGGCTTCAGACAGGGGGCCACTGAAGCTTTCTTT. It specifies CASGFRQGATEAFF.

This CDR3 reads CSVEARGADENTF. The CDR3 region has the DNA TGCAGCGTTGAAGCCCGAGGGGCGGATGAGAACACCTTC. This chain links TRBV29-1 with TRBJ1-2, with TRBD1 as a possible D gene (5 bases). Germline CDR1 is SQVTM and CDR2 is ANQGSEA. Trimming stripped 1 base from V and 12 bases from J, with 18 bases between. CDR3 length: 13 amino acids.

The gene calls are TRBV9 and TRBJ2-7; no definite D call. Germline values: CDR1 SGDLS, CDR2 YYNGEE. The V gene lost 0 bases and the J gene lost 1 base, with 8 bases spanning the gap. The CDR3 consists of 14 residues. The CDR3 DNA sequence: TGTGCCAGCAGCGTAGCTCCGGAGTCCTACGAGCAGTACTTC. It specifies CASSVAPESYEQYF.

A single count supports this clonotype. The CDR3 is CASRSFAGNTIYF. The CDR3 nucleotides are TGTGCCAGCAGGTCGTTTGCAGGAAACACCATATATTTT. The V gene is TRBV6-1, the J gene TRBJ1-3, with D hard to call. This CDR3 spans 13 amino acids. Trimming cost V 6 bases and J 4 bases, with 10 bases left between them. Germline assignment: CDR1 MNHNS and CDR2 SASEGT.

The J gene is TRBJ2-1, the V gene TRBV11-3; D gene unclear. CDR1 is SGHNT and CDR2 is YENEEA in the germline V gene. The CDR3 is 15 residues long. Deletions cut 2 bases from V and 7 bases from J, with 15 bases between. CDR3 in DNA: TGTGCCAGCAGCTTAAGCACCCGCTTTTGGAATGAGCAGTTCTTC. Protein sequence: CASSLSTRFWNEQFF.

This clonotype was counted at least ten times. DNA for the CDR3: TGTGCCAGCAGTTCCCTGGGCGGGAGGACAGATACGCAGTATTTT. Encoded protein: CASSSLGGRTDTQYF. J is TRBJ2-3 and V is TRBV12-3 or TRBV12-4; 8 bases are a match to TRBD2. The CDR3 sequence is 15 residues long. With 4 bases clipped from V and 3 bases from J, the junction kept 6 bases outside the gene matches.

The chain combines TRBV7-2 with TRBJ2-5; D not resolved. Germline V gene lookup returns CDR1 SGHTA and CDR2 FQGNSA. This CDR3 has 15 amino acids. V was shortened by 3 bases and J by 1 base, with 12 bases between the two germline ends. The CDR3 sequence: CASSFAIRSQETQYF. CDR3 nucleotides: TGTGCCAGCAGCTTTGCGATTAGATCCCAAGAGACCCAGTACTTC.

In its sample, this clonotype was seen a few times. The chain's CDR3 is CASSYGVNDGYTF. The CDR3 DNA follows: TGTGCCAGCAGTTACGGGGTGAATGATGGCTACACCTTC. The V and J genes are TRBV6-5 and TRBJ1-2, with unresolved D. The CDR3 runs 13 residues. Deletions cut 2 bases from V and 6 bases from J, with 10 bases between. Germline V gives CDR1 MNHEY, CDR2 SVGAGI.

This clonotype was seen at least ten times. V usage is TRBV5-5 and J usage is TRBJ2-7; 9 bases align to TRBD1. CDR1 is SGHKS and CDR2 is YYEKEE in the germline V gene (reference sequence). The CDR3 consists of 15 residues. The V segment lost 4 bases and the J segment 3 bases; nucleotides outside the gene matches: 8. The CDR3 DNA reads as TGTGCCAGCAGCCCTCCTCCGGGACAGGGCTACGAGCAGTACTTC. Amino acid sequence: CASSPPPGQGYEQYF.

The sample holds a few counts of this clonotype. Mismatch with germline at one junction end may stem from a read error. This chain joins TRBV2 and TRBJ2-5; no clear D gene. The CDR3 is 14 residues long. CDR1 is SNHLY, CDR2 FYNNEI, per germline. The CDR3 DNA sequence: TGTGCCAGCAGTGAAAAGTCAGTCCAAGAGACCCAATACTTC. It is translated as CASSEKSVQETQYF. The entire variable domain, with the rest obtained from reference TRBV2 and TRBJ2-5, is as follows: EPEVTQTPSHQVTQMGQEVILRCVPISNHLYFYWYRQILGQKVEFLVSFYNNEISEKSEIFDDQFSVERPDGSNFTLKIRSTKLEDSAMYFCASSEKSVQETQYFGPGTRLLVL.

This clonotype has more than one count but fewer than ten. This chain links TRBV7-2 with TRBJ2-7; D unresolved. V lost 1 base, J lost 3 bases, and 13 bases lay in between. This CDR3 has 15 amino acids. The germline V gene encodes CDR1 SGHTA and CDR2 FQGNSA. CDR3 residues: CASSLVGSQDYEQYF. DNA for the CDR3: TGTGCCAGCAGCTTAGTCGGCAGCCAGGACTACGAGCAGTACTTC.

This clonotype was found a few times. The V and J genes are TRBV9 and TRBJ1-1, with D uncertain. V was pared by 4 bases and J by 0 bases, with 28 bases between. Germline CDR1 reads SGDLS; CDR2 reads YYNGEE. The CDR3 has 20 residues. The CDR3 here is CASSPPPGKGTYILNTEAFF. CDR3 coding DNA: TGTGCCAGCAGCCCCCCCCCTGGAAAGGGAACCTATATTTTGAACACTGAAGCTTTCTTT.

The chain combines TRBV5-1 with TRBJ2-1; tentatively, D is TRBD1 (6 bases). V was pared by 7 bases and J by 0 bases, with 11 bases between. CDR1 SGHRS and CDR2 YFSETQ come from the germline V gene. This CDR3 spans 14 amino acids. CDR3 loop: CASHRDTSYNEQFF. The CDR3, as DNA: TGCGCCAGCCACCGGGACACCTCCTACAATGAGCAGTTCTTC.

The chain employs TRBV4-3 and TRBJ2-2; tentatively, D is TRBD1 (6 bases). The CDR3 is 15 amino acids. In germline, CDR1 is LGHNA, CDR2 YSLEER. With 4 bases removed from V and 7 bases from J, the gap between germline ends came to 16 bases. In DNA, the CDR3 is TGCGCCAGCAGCCCAGGGTCAGGGGTAGGCGGGGAGCTGTTTTTT. Translation gives CASSPGSGVGGELFF.

This clonotype was recorded a few times. The chain is built from TRBV5-1 and TRBJ2-5; D is possibly TRBD2 (6 bases). The germline V gene encodes CDR1 SGHRS and CDR2 YFSETQ. CDR3 length: 17 amino acids. Deletions cut 4 bases from V and 1 base from J, with 20 bases between. CDR3 residues: CASSLRGEGGTQETQYF. The CDR3 DNA reads TGCGCCAGCAGCCTAAGGGGAGAAGGAGGGACCCAAGAGACCCAGTACTTC.